What follows are 25 T cell receptor beta chains derived from one specimen sequenced in a study of T cells in tuberculosis. TCRdb's copy holds only in-frame clones and misses some; the assay was immunoSEQ multiplex PCR. This table has tens of thousands of clones, approximately 94% appearing once. Sample time point: new active TB diagnosis, blood taken before or within 7 days of starting treatment. This sample comprised PBMCs, obtained at tuberculosis diagnosis. All receptors come from an adult with tuberculosis.

The DNA for the CDR3 is TGCGCCAGCAGTGAGTCCGACAGAAACTATGGCTACACCTTC. Translated: CASSESDRNYGYTF. The chain links TRBV10-1 to TRBJ1-2; tentatively, D is TRBD1 (5 bases). V was shortened by 0 bases and J by 2 bases, with 7 bases between the two germline ends. Germline V lookup: CDR1 WNHNN, CDR2 SYGVQD (reference sequence). This CDR3 contains 14 residues.

V and J are TRBV7-2 and TRBJ1-5; possibly TRBD1 for D (5 bases). Trimming cost V 7 bases and J 2 bases, with 9 bases left between them. The germline gives CDR1 SGHTA, CDR2 FQGNSA. The CDR3 length is 13 residues. CDR3: CASTPGGNQPQHF. The CDR3 region has the DNA TGTGCCAGCACACCGGGGGGCAATCAGCCCCAGCATTTT.

The chain recombines TRBV6-6 with TRBJ2-1, with D maybe TRBD2 (7 bases). This CDR3 spans 15 amino acids. The V end lost 4 bases, the J end lost 6 bases, and 16 bases lay between the germline ends. Germline V gives CDR1 MNHNY, CDR2 SVGAGI (reference sequence). This CDR3 reads CASSLGGPIINEQFF. The CDR3 DNA reads as TGTGCCAGCAGTTTGGGGGGGCCGATCATCAATGAGCAGTTCTTC.

This rearrangement joins TRBV18 to TRBJ2-7; no firm D call. V was clipped by 2 bases and J by 3 bases, with 11 bases between them. This CDR3 is 14 amino acids long. Germline assignment: CDR1 KGHSH and CDR2 LQKENI. The CDR3 reads CASSPTLQIYEQYF. In DNA form, the CDR3 reads TGTGCCAGCTCACCAACTTTACAGATCTACGAGCAGTACTTC.

The chain combines TRBV6-5 with TRBJ1-1, with D perhaps TRBD1 (6 bases). V lost 6 bases and J 10 bases, leaving 18 bases between the germline ends. This CDR3 has 13 residues. From germline, CDR1 is MNHEY and CDR2 SVGAGI. The CDR3 protein is CASRLTGFPLAFF. The CDR3 region has the DNA TGTGCCAGCAGGCTCACAGGGTTCCCGTTAGCTTTCTTT.

The CDR3 DNA follows: TGTGCCACCAGCAGGCCTCTAGCGGGGGCCCGGCATGAGCAGTTCTTC. Its translation: CATSRPLAGARHEQFF. J is TRBJ2-1 and V is TRBV15; TRBD2 matches 10 bases. This CDR3 has 16 residues. Per the germline V gene, CDR1 is LNHNV and CDR2 is YYDKDF (reference sequence). V dropped 3 bases and J dropped 8; count of bases not matched to a gene: 10.

The chain joins TRBV5-1 to TRBJ2-2, with 7 nucleotides matching TRBD2. Germline V CDR1 and CDR2: SGHRS, YFSETQ. The junction had 7 bases not matched to a gene; V was cut back by 7 bases and J by 4 bases. The CDR3 spans 14 residues. This chain's CDR3 is CASQASGVTGELFF. The CDR3 bases are TGCGCCAGCCAGGCTAGCGGAGTCACCGGGGAGCTGTTTTTT.

The V call is TRBV15, the J call TRBJ2-3; 7 bases are shared with TRBD2. The CDR3 loop spans 16 amino acids. CDR1 LNHNV and CDR2 YYDKDF come from the germline V gene (reference sequence). The ends lost 0 bases at V and 0 bases at J; junction bases unmatched: 3. CDR3 in amino acids: CATSRDPGGSTDTQYF. CDR3 coding DNA: TGTGCCACCAGCAGAGATCCCGGGGGGAGCACAGATACGCAGTATTTT.

This chain joins TRBV27 and TRBJ1-2, with D perhaps TRBD1 (5 bases). The CDR3 is 17 amino acids. V was cut by 6 bases and J by 2 bases, with 22 bases left in between. Germline CDR1 is MNHEY and CDR2 is SMNVEV (reference sequence). CDR3 sequence reads: CASSTSDLTVSNYGYTF. CDR3 coding DNA: TGTGCCAGCAGCACCTCCGATTTGACAGTCTCAAACTATGGCTACACCTTC.

The rearrangement links TRBV7-2 to TRBJ1-5; the D is unclear. Deletions cut 3 bases from V and 5 bases from J, with 23 bases between. Germline V CDR1 and CDR2: SGHTA, FQGNSA. CDR3 size: 18 residues. The CDR3 nucleotides read TGTGCCAGCAGCTTGATGTCAACGGGGTCGGCCAATCATCAGCCCCAGCATTTT. This sequence encodes CASSLMSTGSANHQPQHF.

The chain couples TRBV11-2 to TRBJ2-1, with D perhaps matching TRBD1 (5 bases). This CDR3 contains 14 residues. Per germline, CDR1 SGHAT and CDR2 FQNNGV. Trimming left V 8 bases short and J 13 bases short, with 24 bases between. CDR3 region: CASRKTVSPGRQFF. The CDR3 DNA sequence: TGTGCCAGCCGGAAGACAGTATCCCCAGGTCGACAGTTCTTC.

The chain joins TRBV7-2 to TRBJ2-5; 12 bases fit TRBD2. CDR1 and CDR2 from the germline V gene are SGHTA and FQGNSA. The CDR3 extends over 15 amino acids. V shed 6 bases and J 3 bases; nucleotides not matched to a gene: 5. The CDR3: CASSQLAGGEETQYF. The CDR3 DNA reads TGTGCCAGCAGTCAACTAGCGGGGGGCGAAGAGACCCAGTACTTC.

The V call is TRBV14, the J call TRBJ1-1; possibly TRBD1 for D (5 bases). The germline V gene encodes CDR1 SGHDN and CDR2 FVKESK. V was shortened by 3 bases and J by 6 bases, with 14 bases between the two germline ends. CDR3 size: 14 residues. The CDR3 spells CASSQALGGAEAFF. DNA of the CDR3: TGTGCCAGCAGCCAGGCCCTCGGAGGGGCTGAAGCTTTCTTT.

The chain has TRBV5-8 and TRBJ1-5; TRBD1 is a possible D gene (6 bases). The CDR3 extends over 15 amino acids. Per germline, CDR1 SGHTS and CDR2 YDEGEE. The V end was cut by 0 bases, the J end by 3 bases, with 10 bases between. The CDR3 region is CASSLGRGPNQPQHF. CDR3 DNA sequence: TGTGCCAGCAGCTTGGGCAGGGGACCCAATCAGCCCCAGCATTTT.

The rearrangement joins TRBV5-1 to TRBJ2-3; possibly TRBD2 for D (5 bases). CDR1 SGHRS and CDR2 YFSETQ come from the germline V gene. CDR3 length: 15 residues. The V and J ends lost 3 bases and 1 base respectively, with 12 bases between them. The CDR3 here is CASSSGRGGTDTQYF. In DNA form, the CDR3 reads TGCGCCAGCAGCTCCGGTCGGGGAGGCACAGATACGCAGTATTTT. Full variable domain (remainder filled in from reference TRBV5-1 and TRBJ2-3): KAGVTQTPRYLIKTRGQQVTLSCSPISGHRSVSWYQQTPGQGLQFLFEYFSETQRNKGNFPGRFSGRQFSNSRSEMNVSTLELGDSALYLCASSSGRGGTDTQYFGPGTRLTVL.

V gene TRBV25-1 combines with J gene TRBJ2-2; a possible D gene is TRBD1 (7 bases). CDR1 MGHDK and CDR2 SYGVNS come from the germline V gene. Between the trimmed V and J ends, which lost 6 bases and 1 base, there was a span of 12 bases. CDR3 length: 15 amino acids. This chain's CDR3 is CASRGGTVNTGELFF. CDR3 DNA: TGTGCCAGCAGAGGAGGGACAGTGAACACCGGGGAGCTGTTTTTT.

This clone showed up just a few times. This rearrangement joins TRBV10-3 to TRBJ2-7; TRBD2 might be the D (6 bases). The ends were cut back, 5 bases at V and 7 bases at J, with 24 bases in the middle. The CDR3 has 16 amino acids. Germline CDR1 ENHRY, CDR2 SYGVKD. The CDR3 here is CAISQQPGGGSQEQYF. CDR3 sequence (DNA): TGTGCCATCAGTCAACAACCCGGTGGAGGGTCGCAGGAGCAGTACTTC.

This sequence joins TRBV30 and TRBJ1-6, with 9 positions matching TRBD1. Germline trimming cut 1 base from V and 1 base from J; bases unmatched to any gene: 11. CDR1 is GTSNPN, CDR2 SVGIG, per germline (reference sequence). The CDR3 is 19 residues long. The CDR3 protein is CAWSAPGQGIGSYNSPLHF. The DNA of the CDR3 is TGTGCCTGGAGTGCACCGGGACAGGGTATTGGTTCCTATAATTCACCCCTCCACTTT. The full variable domain, its missing parts supplied by reference TRBV30 and TRBJ1-6, is SQTIHQWPATLVQPVGSPLSLECTVEGTSNPNLYWYRQAAGRGLQLLFYSVGIGQISSEVPQNLSASRPQDRQFILSSKKLLLSDSGFYLCAWSAPGQGIGSYNSPLHFGNGTRLTVT.

The chain has TRBV5-1 and TRBJ1-2, with TRBD1 identical over 9 bases. CDR3 length equals 17 residues. Germline-derived CDR1 and CDR2 are SGHRS and YFSETQ. V trimming: 4 bases; J trimming: 7 bases; junction bases outside the gene matches: 17. In DNA, the CDR3 is TGCGCCAGCAGCAGGGGACAGGGAGGCCCCTTGTCTCGTGGCTACACCTTC. Translated, it gives CASSRGQGGPLSRGYTF.

V gene TRBV27 combines with J gene TRBJ2-7; TRBD1 aligns across 7 bases. Germline assignment: CDR1 MNHEY and CDR2 SMNVEV (reference sequence). CDR3 length equals 12 residues. Trimming at V came to 9 bases and at J to 4 bases, leaving 6 bases not matched to a gene. CDR3 bases: TGTGCCAGTAGGGACAGAGTTTACGAGCAGTACTTC. Translated, it gives CASRDRVYEQYF.

This clone was recorded once. J is TRBJ2-7 and V is TRBV10-3; weak D call: TRBD1 (5 bases). CDR3 length: 14 amino acids. CDR1 is ENHRY, CDR2 SYGVKD, per germline. Trimming removed 4 bases from V and 1 base from J, with 11 bases in between. CDR3 in DNA: TGTGCCATCAGTGGATCAGGGTCGTCCTACGAGCAGTACTTC. Protein product: CAISGSGSSYEQYF.

This chain links TRBV30 with TRBJ1-2, with D possibly being TRBD1 (5 bases). The germline V gene has CDR1 GTSNPN and CDR2 SVGIG (reference sequence). This CDR3 spans 14 amino acids. With 5 bases removed from V and 1 base from J, the gap between germline ends came to 14 bases. The chain's CDR3 is CAWPGGQDNYGYTF. The CDR3 region has the DNA TGTGCCTGGCCAGGCGGACAAGATAACTATGGCTACACCTTC.

This clone was observed a single time. V and J are TRBV7-9 and TRBJ1-5; TRBD1 agrees at 9 bases. Germline V gene sequence: CDR1 SEHNR, CDR2 FQNEAQ (reference sequence). CDR3 size: 16 residues. The V gene end was trimmed by 5 bases and the J gene end by 4 bases; junction bases not matched to a gene: 9. The CDR3 nucleotides are TGTGCCAGCAGCCGAACCGGACAGGGGCTAAATCAGCCCCAGCATTTT. Translation: CASSRTGQGLNQPQHF. Drawing the rest from reference TRBV7-9 and TRBJ1-5, the complete variable domain is DTGVSQNPRHKITKRGQNVTFRCDPISEHNRLYWYRQTLGQGPEFLTYFQNEAQLEKSRLLSDRFSAERPKGSFSTLEIQRTEQGDSAMYLCASSRTGQGLNQPQHFGDGTRLSIL.

The J gene is TRBJ1-2, the V gene TRBV29-1; D uncertain. V lost 8 bases and J lost 0, with 13 bases in between. This CDR3 spans 13 amino acids. Germline V gives CDR1 SQVTM, CDR2 ANQGSEA. In nucleotides, the CDR3 is TGCAGCTGTATGGGAGGGCCTAACTATGGCTACACCTTC. Translating it yields CSCMGGPNYGYTF.

The chain carries TRBV5-1 and TRBJ1-1, with D unresolved. V was trimmed by 4 bases and J by 10 bases, leaving 11 bases between them. Germline loops: CDR1 SGHRS, CDR2 YFSETQ. The CDR3 spans 11 residues. The CDR3 protein is CASSQEGRAFF. CDR3 coding DNA: TGCGCCAGCAGCCAAGAAGGGAGAGCTTTCTTT.